The clone carrying this TCR beta chain is a singleton in its sample. Sequencing used immunoSEQ multiplex PCR; TCRdb keeps in-frame clones, though not all of them. The table lists over 70,000 clones, roughly 93% of them singletons. This sample was taken from a study of OX40 agonist ivuxolimab in advanced cancers. The overall study: Patients were treated with ivuxolimab, an agonistic anti-OX40 (CD134) antibody. Administration of intravenous ivuxolimab to patients occurred every 2 weeks at 0.01 to 10 mg/kg.

Germline lookup yields CDR1 MNHNY and CDR2 SVGAGI (reference sequence). This CDR3 has 14 residues. The ends were cut back, 2 bases at V and 8 bases at J, with 15 bases in the middle. The genes are TRBV6-6 and TRBJ1-2; D gene unclear. The TCR was taken from an adult with an advanced solid tumor such as melanoma, head and neck, liver or kidney cancer. The source material was CD4+ or CD8+ T cells sorted from blood, sampled in a trial of the OX40 agonist ivuxolimab. CDR3 sequence reads: CASSYSLKAWGYTF. The CDR3 bases are TGTGCCAGCAGTTACAGCCTAAAGGCTTGGGGCTACACCTTC.